These 31 T cell receptor beta chains were sequenced from one sample in a study of blood T cells in healthy people across ages. Sample-barcoded 5' priming and a J-beta primer mix drove a second PCR of about 6 to 12 cycles. TCRdb reprocessed the 5' RACE reads via MiXCR and lists one record per CDR3 protein. This sample has 650,000 to 800,000 distinct CDR3 sequences; around 45% occur once, and the top ten carry around 21%. Sequenced input: blood. These receptors were collected from a man between 60 and 75 years old in good health.

The gene calls are TRBV2 and TRBJ1-2, with 9 bases matching TRBD1. In germline, CDR1 is SNHLY, CDR2 FYNNEI. The CDR3 consists of 14 residues. J lost 5 bases, V lost 3 bases, and 4 bases had no gene match. CDR3 nucleotide sequence: TGTGCCAGCAGTGAGCGACAGGGGGTATATGGCTACACCTTC. Encoded protein: CASSERQGVYGYTF. Supplemented by reference TRBV2 and TRBJ1-2, the full variable domain reads EPEVTQTPSHQVTQMGQEVILRCVPISNHLYFYWYRQILGQKVEFLVSFYNNEISEKSEIFDDQFSVERPDGSNFTLKIRSTKLEDSAMYFCASSERQGVYGYTFGSGTRLTVV.

The chain recombines TRBV6-2 or TRBV6-3 with TRBJ1-2; no clear D gene. This CDR3 has 14 residues. Per the germline V gene, CDR1 is MNHEY and CDR2 is SVGEGT. V lost 2 bases and J 3 bases, leaving 10 bases between the germline ends. CDR3 sequence: CASSYPRSYYGYTF. CDR3 coding DNA: TGTGCCAGCAGTTACCCCCGATCATACTATGGCTACACCTTC.

This chain connects TRBV10-1 to TRBJ2-5; 7 positions agree with TRBD1. TRBJ2-4 matches the DNA end more closely, so the J call is doubtful. Germline V lookup: CDR1 WNHNN, CDR2 SYGVQD (reference sequence). The CDR3 runs 13 residues. CDR3 region: CASQAPGGNIQYF. CDR3 DNA: TGCGCCAGCCAGGCCCCAGGGGGTAACATTCAGTACTTC.

The table lists this clonotype with a count of one. The germline gene is not matched at one end of the junction; a read error may be the cause. The V gene is TRBV7-9, the J gene TRBJ1-1; D is possibly TRBD1 (5 bases). The CDR3 runs to 14 residues. Looked up from germline, CDR1 is SEHNR and CDR2 is FQNEAQ (reference sequence). CDR3 loop: CSSSVGTDNTEAFF. DNA of the CDR3: TGTTCCAGCAGTGTAGGGACCGATAACACTGAAGCTTTCTTT.

This chain's CDR3 is CSVGWGYTEAFF. For the CDR3, the DNA is TGCAGCGTTGGTTGGGGTTACACTGAAGCTTTCTTT. The chain is built from TRBV29-1 and TRBJ1-1; D uncertain. This CDR3 has 12 residues. Trimming shortened V by 4 bases and J by 3 bases, and 9 bases separated the two germline ends. Germline V lookup: CDR1 SQVTM, CDR2 ANQGSEA.

This chain joins TRBV20-1 and TRBJ2-5; 7 bases are shared with TRBD1. J was trimmed by 7 bases and V by 1 base; bases with no gene match: 6. The germline gives CDR1 DFQATT, CDR2 SNEGSKA (reference sequence). The CDR3 totals 13 residues. CDR3 residues: CSARGQGEGTQYF. The DNA for the CDR3 is TGCAGTGCTAGAGGACAGGGAGAAGGGACCCAGTACTTC.

The rearrangement uses TRBV4-3 and TRBJ2-6, with D possibly being TRBD1 (7 bases). Per germline, CDR1 LGHNA and CDR2 YSLEER. The CDR3 has 19 residues. The germline V and J ends were trimmed by 2 bases and 2 bases, with 19 bases remaining between them. CDR3 loop: CASSQYIGGGTAGANVLTF. The CDR3 nucleotides are TGCGCCAGCAGCCAATACATCGGCGGCGGGACAGCTGGGGCCAACGTCCTGACTTTC.

On this clonotype: A junction end diverges from the germline sequence, so it may reflect a read error. The V gene is TRBV29-1, the J gene TRBJ2-1; D is ambiguous. The CDR3 runs 12 residues. Germline V gene sequence: CDR1 SQVTM, CDR2 ANQGSEA. CDR3 coding DNA: TGCAGCGTTGAGTACTCCGACAATGAGCAGTTCTTC. As protein: CSVEYSDNEQFF.

In its sample, this clonotype was seen a few times. The genes are TRBV5-1 and TRBJ2-3, with D possibly being TRBD2 (5 bases). Per the germline V gene, CDR1 is SGHRS and CDR2 is YFSETQ. The CDR3 is 14 amino acids. The V end lost 0 bases, the J end lost 7 bases, and 12 bases lay between the germline ends. CDR3 in amino acids: CASSLGLEGNTQYF. Written as DNA, the CDR3 is TGCGCCAGCAGCTTGGGGCTAGAGGGAAATACGCAGTATTTT.

This chain uses TRBV6-5 with TRBJ2-5; 13 bases agree with TRBD2. Trimming took 6 bases from V and 1 from J; bases not matched to a gene: 5. The CDR3 extends over 16 amino acids. Germline loops: CDR1 MNHEY, CDR2 SVGAGI. Here the CDR3 DNA reads TGTGCCAGCAGCTATGGGACTAGCGGGATCCAAGAGACCCAGTACTTC. It yields the protein CASSYGTSGIQETQYF.

The chain employs TRBV27 and TRBJ2-4; no clear D. The DNA end favors TRBJ2-7, so the J call may be wrong. Germline assignment: CDR1 MNHEY and CDR2 SMNVEV (reference sequence). This CDR3 has 15 amino acids. The CDR3 DNA is TGTGCCAGCAGTTTAAAAGCACAGCCCTCCTACGAGCAGTACTTC. Protein: CASSLKAQPSYEQYF.

The CDR3 sequence is CASSPGTSGGGEQYF. The DNA for the CDR3 is TGCGCCAGCAGCCCGGGGACTAGCGGGGGCGGCGAGCAGTACTTC. The V and J genes are TRBV4-3 and TRBJ2-5, with 14 nucleotides matching TRBD2. The J call may be faulty, since TRBJ2-7 better matches the DNA end. This CDR3 is built from 15 residues. The germline V gene has CDR1 LGHNA and CDR2 YSLEER.

This clonotype was seen a few times. The chain employs TRBV12-3 or TRBV12-4 and TRBJ2-4; 11 bases fit TRBD2. There are 16 residues in the CDR3. V dropped 5 bases and J dropped 6; count of bases not matched to a gene: 9. CDR3 in amino acids: CASSDSSGGVRNIQYF. The CDR3 nucleotides are TGTGCCAGCAGTGACAGTAGCGGGGGGGTGAGAAACATTCAGTACTTC.

A few counts support this clonotype. This chain links TRBV11-3 with TRBJ2-1; no clear D. From germline, CDR1 is SGHNT and CDR2 YENEEA. This CDR3 is built from 13 residues. The V end was cut by 0 bases, the J end by 6 bases, with 6 bases between. CDR3 region: CASSLDLVNEQFF. CDR3 nucleotides: TGTGCCAGCAGCTTAGATTTGGTCAATGAGCAGTTCTTC.

The chain links TRBV9 to TRBJ2-1; D possibly matches TRBD1 or TRBD2 (5 bases each). Germline values: CDR1 SGDLS, CDR2 YYNGEE. The CDR3 sequence is 13 residues long. Trimming removed 3 bases at V and 6 bases at J, with 10 bases between. CDR3: CASSAGGGNEQFF. The CDR3 DNA reads TGTGCCAGCAGCGCCGGTGGGGGCAATGAGCAGTTCTTC.

For the CDR3, the DNA is TGCGCCAGCAGCCAAGACCCGCCAGAGTATAATTCACCCCTCCACTTT. Translating it yields CASSQDPPEYNSPLHF. V and J are TRBV4-1 and TRBJ1-6; D call uncertain. This CDR3 has 16 residues. Trimming left V 0 bases short and J 4 bases short, with 10 bases between. Per germline, CDR1 MGHRA and CDR2 YSYEKL.

This clonotype was counted between two and nine times. This CDR3 is CASSQTANYGYTF. The CDR3 bases are TGTGCCAGCAGCCAGACAGCTAACTATGGCTACACCTTC. The chain couples TRBV7-2 to TRBJ1-2; D is perhaps TRBD1 (5 bases). Trimming removed 5 bases from V and 0 bases from J, with 7 bases in between. CDR3 length: 13 residues. Germline-derived CDR1 and CDR2 are SGHTA and FQGNSA.

V and J are TRBV6-1 and TRBJ1-1; 7 nucleotides align to TRBD1. The CDR3 extends over 14 amino acids. Germline V lookup: CDR1 MNHNS, CDR2 SASEGT. V was pared by 5 bases and J by 0 bases, with 3 bases of the junction left unmatched. The CDR3 DNA is TGTGCCAGCAGTAAGGGACAGTTGAACACTGAAGCTTTCTTT. It codes for CASSKGQLNTEAFF.

A note on this clonotype: At one boundary the junction diverges from the germline segment, which might be a read error. V usage is TRBV20-1 and J usage is TRBJ1-1; D remains unclear. The CDR3 has 15 residues. From germline, CDR1 is DFQATT and CDR2 SNEGSKA (reference sequence). The CDR3 loop is CSATDFGPTNAEAFF. CDR3 in DNA: TGCAGTGCCACTGACTTCGGACCCACGAACGCTGAAGCTTTCTTT.

The V call is TRBV7-9, the J call TRBJ2-5; D is undetermined. Between the trimmed V and J ends, which lost 0 bases and 13 bases, there was a span of 15 bases. The length of the CDR3 is 13 residues. Per germline, CDR1 SEHNR and CDR2 FQNEAQ (reference sequence). CDR3 sequence: CASSLAASSPSYF. DNA of the CDR3: TGTGCCAGCAGCTTAGCGGCGAGCTCACCCTCGTACTTC. Based on the CDR3 plus reference TRBV7-9 and TRBJ2-5, the full variable domain is DTGVSQNPRHKITKRGQNVTFRCDPISEHNRLYWYRQTLGQGPEFLTYFQNEAQLEKSRLLSDRFSAERPKGSFSTLEIQRTEQGDSAMYLCASSLAASSPSYFGPGTRLLVL.

This clonotype was seen more than once but under ten times. This chain links TRBV29-1 with TRBJ2-5; TRBD2 aligns across 12 bases. V gave up 0 bases and J gave up 7 bases; unmatched junction bases: 0. Looked up from germline, CDR1 is SQVTM and CDR2 is ANQGSEA. The CDR3 extends over 13 amino acids. The CDR3: CSVEEGLAGTQYF. DNA of the CDR3: TGCAGCGTTGAAGAGGGACTAGCGGGGACCCAGTACTTC.

The chain combines TRBV6-2 or TRBV6-3 with TRBJ2-5; D is possibly TRBD2 (6 bases). The J call is uncertain, as TRBJ2-7 better fits the DNA end. This CDR3 comprises 14 residues. Per germline, CDR1 MNHEY and CDR2 SVGEGT. The CDR3 sequence: CASSRPGDASEQYF. For the CDR3, the DNA is TGTGCCAGCAGCCGCCCGGGAGATGCAAGCGAGCAGTACTTC.

The DNA for the CDR3 is TGTGCCATCAGTGGACAGAGCTACGAGCAGTACTTC. It translates to CAISGQSYEQYF. The V and J genes are TRBV10-3 and TRBJ2-5; D may be TRBD1 (5 bases). Near its end, the DNA agrees better with TRBJ2-7, so the J call may be wrong. This CDR3 has 12 amino acids. CDR1 is ENHRY and CDR2 is SYGVKD in the germline V gene.

The chain couples TRBV7-2 to TRBJ2-1; 10 positions match TRBD2. The CDR3 is 17 residues long. The trim removed 3 bases at V and 8 bases at J, leaving 13 bases unmatched. CDR1 is SGHTA, CDR2 FQGNSA, per germline. The CDR3 nucleotides read TGTGCCAGCAGCTTGTCCTTGTCTAGCGGGGGACGGGATGAGCAGTTCTTC. Its protein product is CASSLSLSSGGRDEQFF.

This clonotype was recorded only once. The chain has TRBV20-1 and TRBJ2-5; D unresolved. Trimming took 1 base from V and 11 from J, leaving 20 bases between them. The germline CDR1 and CDR2 sequences are DFQATT and SNEGSKA (reference sequence). This CDR3 has 14 amino acids. CDR3 in DNA: TGCAGTGCTAGAGGATGGGATCCTTACAATGAGCAGTACTTC. Its protein is CSARGWDPYNEQYF.

In its sample, this clonotype was seen a few times. The J gene is TRBJ1-6, the V gene TRBV18, with D hard to call. Germline CDR1 reads KGHSH; CDR2 reads LQKENI. The CDR3 sequence is 14 residues long. Trimming removed 6 bases at V and 5 bases at J, with 11 bases between. CDR3 sequence (DNA): TGTGCCAGCTCTCAAGGGAGGGATAATTCACCCCTCCACTTT. It codes for CASSQGRDNSPLHF.

This chain links TRBV20-1 with TRBJ2-3, with a tentative D call TRBD2 (6 bases). This CDR3 contains 14 residues. Germline V gene sequence: CDR1 DFQATT, CDR2 SNEGSKA (reference sequence). Trimming pared 0 bases from V and 1 base from J, leaving 8 bases between. The CDR3 DNA follows: TGCAGTGCTAGAGACGGCGGGGGCACAGATACGCAGTATTTT. Translated: CSARDGGGTDTQYF.

This clonotype was recorded only once. Since a much larger clone is just one base distant, this may be a read error. J is TRBJ2-7 and V is TRBV5-1, with a possible D match to TRBD1 (7 bases). CDR3 size: 15 residues. CDR1 and CDR2 from the germline V gene are SGHRS and YFSETQ. CDR3 sequence: CASSLEAGGRYVQYF. For the CDR3, the DNA is TGCGCCAGCAGCCTCGAAGCAGGGGGGCGGTACGTGCAGTACTTC. The full variable domain, with the rest looked up from reference TRBV5-1 and TRBJ2-7, is KAGVTQTPRYLIKTRGQQVTLSCSPISGHRSVSWYQQTPGQGLQFLFEYFSETQRNKGNFPGRFSGRQFSNSRSEMNVSTLELGDSALYLCASSLEAGGRYVQYFGPGTRLTVT.

This clonotype was recorded only once. The chain is built from TRBV28 and TRBJ1-4, with D possibly matching TRBD1 (6 bases). The germline V and J ends were trimmed by 8 bases and 7 bases, with 17 bases remaining between them. This CDR3 spans 14 amino acids. Germline CDR1 and CDR2: MDHEN and SYDVKM. The CDR3, as DNA: TGTGCCAGCTCCGTCCCAGGGGCAGGTGAAAAACTGTTTTTT. It yields the protein CASSVPGAGEKLFF.

The rearrangement joins TRBV5-1 to TRBJ2-7; TRBD1 is a possible D gene (7 bases). Germline values: CDR1 SGHRS, CDR2 YFSETQ. CDR3 length: 14 amino acids. The ends were cut back, 0 bases at V and 6 bases at J, with 13 bases in the middle. The CDR3 sequence: CASSLAGQEGEQYF. In DNA form, the CDR3 reads TGCGCCAGCAGCTTGGCAGGACAGGAGGGCGAGCAGTACTTC.

The V call is TRBV20-1, the J call TRBJ1-2, with no clear D. The CDR3 length is 12 residues. With 0 bases removed from V and 8 bases from J, the gap between germline ends came to 10 bases. Germline CDR1 and CDR2: DFQATT and SNEGSKA (reference sequence). The CDR3 DNA follows: TGCAGTGCTAGAGATCGGTCTCAGGGCTACACCTTC. The encoded protein is CSARDRSQGYTF.